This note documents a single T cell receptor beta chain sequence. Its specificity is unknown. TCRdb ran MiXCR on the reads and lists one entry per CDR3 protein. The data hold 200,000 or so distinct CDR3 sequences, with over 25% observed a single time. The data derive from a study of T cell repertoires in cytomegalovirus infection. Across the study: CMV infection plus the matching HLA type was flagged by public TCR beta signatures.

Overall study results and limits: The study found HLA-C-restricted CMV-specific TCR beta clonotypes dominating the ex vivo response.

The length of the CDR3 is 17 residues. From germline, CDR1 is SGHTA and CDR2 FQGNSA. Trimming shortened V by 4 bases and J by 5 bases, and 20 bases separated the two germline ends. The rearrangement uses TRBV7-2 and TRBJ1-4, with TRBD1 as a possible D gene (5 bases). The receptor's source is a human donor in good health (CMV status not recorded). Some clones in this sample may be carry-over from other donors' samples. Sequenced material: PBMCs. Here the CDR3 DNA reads TGTGCCAGCAGCTCTCATGGGGGTTTGGGGCAAAATGAAAAACTGTTTTTT. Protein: CASSSHGGLGQNEKLFF.